This T cell receptor (beta chain) was found in a study of blood T cell repertoires in COVID-19. The overall study: The United States, Italy and Spain were the sources of the acute and convalescent COVID-19 samples. From T cells, B-cell-depleted T cells, or PBMCs came the material, which was cDNA or gDNA.

Cohort placement rested on clinical history that participants reported themselves. Symptom resolution, clearance, or two negative PCRs marked donors in Cohort 3 as recovered. Clones were sequenced by immunoSEQ multiplex PCR, and TCRdb holds only the in-frame ones, with some missing. In the table there are a few hundred thousand clones, 85% to 90% of which are singletons. This CDR3 comprises 12 residues. J is TRBJ1-1 and V is TRBV21-1; TRBD1, the table's D call, lacks a check against the DNA. TRBV21-1 is termed a pseudogene. Sequencing input: PBMCs or T cells enriched from blood (not recorded which). The receptor comes from a woman aged 18-30 years who had recovered from COVID-19. The CDR3 DNA is TGTGCCAGCAGCATCCTTCAGGGAAGAGCTTTCTTT. Residues: CASSILQGRAFF.